What follows are 28 T cell receptor beta chains derived from one specimen sequenced in a study of cytomegalovirus exposure and HLA in healthy donors. This PCR relied on a set of 60 Vbeta primers and 13 Jbeta primers. Generated by immunoSEQ multiplex PCR, the TCRdb table keeps only in-frame clones and is missing some. The top ten clones hold approximately 5% of a sample with some 25,000 clones, 79% of them seen once. Sequencing was done on a sample of PBMCs. Receptors were obtained from a male donor in good health and CMV-seronegative.

This chain uses TRBV28 with TRBJ2-3, with D perhaps TRBD2 (5 bases). Germline V CDR1 and CDR2: MDHEN, SYDVKM. V lost 9 bases and J 2 bases, leaving 12 bases between the germline ends. This CDR3 has 13 residues. CDR3: CASLPGSTDTQYF. The CDR3 bases are TGTGCCAGTCTTCCGGGATCCACAGATACGCAGTATTTT.

This chain uses TRBV29-1 with TRBJ2-5; TRBD1 aligns across 8 bases. The assigned J gene may be wrong: the sequence end matches TRBJ2-7 better. The germline CDR1 and CDR2 sequences are SQVTM and ANQGSEA. This CDR3 is built from 12 residues. CDR3 nucleotides: TGCAGCGTAGTGACAGGGGCCTACGAGCAGTACTTC. Translation: CSVVTGAYEQYF.

This chain joins TRBV6-6 and TRBJ2-5, with D perhaps TRBD2 (6 bases). The J call may be faulty, since TRBJ2-7 better matches the DNA end. In germline, CDR1 is MNHNY, CDR2 SVGAGI (reference sequence). This CDR3 is 12 amino acids long. The CDR3 reads CASSRREYEQYF. DNA for the CDR3: TGTGCCAGCAGCCGCCGGGAGTACGAGCAGTACTTC.

In its sample, this clone was seen once. This rearrangement joins TRBV14 to TRBJ2-1; TRBD2 matches at 8 bases. V was clipped by 4 bases and J by 8 bases; unmatched bases: 22. Germline CDR1 is SGHDN and CDR2 is FVKESK. The length of the CDR3 is 19 residues. As DNA, the CDR3 is TGTGCCAGCAGCCCTCAATTTCCCTCCGGGACTAGTGGTGTTGATGAGCAGTTCTTC. This translates into CASSPQFPSGTSGVDEQFF.

The chain joins TRBV28 to TRBJ1-1; 8 bases align to TRBD1. The ends lost 5 bases at V and 1 base at J; junction bases unmatched: 9. CDR3 length: 16 residues. Germline-derived CDR1 and CDR2 are MDHEN and SYDVKM. The CDR3 protein is CASSRYTGTGNTEAFF. The DNA of the CDR3 is TGTGCCAGCAGTCGATATACCGGGACAGGGAACACTGAAGCTTTCTTT.

The chain links TRBV12-1 to TRBJ2-7; the table's D gene call, TRBD2, was not cross checked with the DNA. TRBV12-1 has pseudogene status. The CDR3 loop spans 15 amino acids. The CDR3 sequence is CASSFGLAETYEQYF. The CDR3 region has the DNA TGTGCCAGCAGCTTTGGTCTAGCGGAAACCTACGAGCAGTACTTC.

The gene calls are TRBV28 and TRBJ2-7, with TRBD1 as a possible D gene (6 bases). The V end lost 7 bases, the J end lost 3 bases, and 16 bases lay between the germline ends. The CDR3 consists of 14 residues. Looked up from germline, CDR1 is MDHEN and CDR2 is SYDVKM. CDR3 nucleotides: TGTGCCAGCACCCTTGCACAGGGATACTACGAGCAGTACTTC. Translation gives CASTLAQGYYEQYF.

The chain joins TRBV6-5 to TRBJ2-3; TRBD1 agrees at 7 bases. The ends lost 6 bases at V and 3 bases at J; junction bases unmatched: 9. This CDR3 is 15 amino acids long. CDR1 is MNHEY, CDR2 SVGAGI, per germline. The CDR3 sequence is CASSWGQLLTDTQYF. The CDR3 nucleotides read TGTGCCAGCAGCTGGGGACAGCTACTAACAGATACGCAGTATTTT.

This clone has more than one count but fewer than ten. The V call is TRBV11-2, the J call TRBJ2-7; possibly TRBD1 for D (5 bases). The V end was cut by 10 bases, the J end by 2 bases, with 18 bases between. CDR3 length: 14 residues. Germline CDR1 reads SGHAT; CDR2 reads FQNNGV. CDR3: CATRDSFGAYEQYF. CDR3 DNA: TGTGCCACCCGTGACAGCTTTGGAGCCTACGAGCAGTACTTC.

The chain uses TRBV29-1 and TRBJ1-1; unclear D gene. Germline CDR1 reads SQVTM; CDR2 reads ANQGSEA. CDR3 length equals 12 residues. CDR3 in amino acids: CSITQEYTEAFF. The CDR3 DNA reads as TGCAGTATAACCCAGGAATACACTGAAGCTTTCTTT.

This chain connects TRBV5-5 to TRBJ2-1; D is perhaps TRBD1 (5 bases). This CDR3 has 13 amino acids. Looked up from germline, CDR1 is SGHKS and CDR2 is YYEKEE (reference sequence). With 4 bases removed from V and 7 bases from J, the gap between germline ends came to 12 bases. The DNA for the CDR3 is TGTGCCAGCAGCATCCAGGGTGGAAATGAGCAGTTCTTC. Protein: CASSIQGGNEQFF.

The chain combines TRBV4-2 with TRBJ2-3, with no clear D. Germline V CDR1 and CDR2: LGHNA, YNFKEQ. The CDR3 is made up of 14 amino acids. Trimming removed 1 base from V and 4 bases from J, with 9 bases in between. In DNA form, the CDR3 reads TGTGCCAGCAGCCAAGTAGGCGGATCAGATACGCAGTATTTT. This sequence encodes CASSQVGGSDTQYF.

This clone was seen only a few times. For the CDR3, the DNA is TGTGCCTGGAGTGGGGGAATGGGCAGGACTAGCACAGATACGCAGTATTTT. As protein: CAWSGGMGRTSTDTQYF. The rearrangement uses TRBV30 and TRBJ2-3, with D tentatively TRBD2 (5 bases). The V end lost 1 base, the J end lost 0 bases, and 17 bases lay between the germline ends. CDR3 length: 17 amino acids. Germline loops: CDR1 GTSNPN, CDR2 SVGIG (reference sequence).

V is TRBV30 and J is TRBJ2-3; the D gene is possibly TRBD2 (5 bases). The germline CDR1 and CDR2 sequences are GTSNPN and SVGIG (reference sequence). Trimming stripped 0 bases from V and 6 bases from J, with 13 bases between. The CDR3 loop spans 14 amino acids. As DNA, the CDR3 is TGTGCCTGGAGTGTAGAGCCACGAGGGGATACGCAGTATTTT. This codes for CAWSVEPRGDTQYF.

This clone was counted between two and nine times. The chain carries TRBV4-2 and TRBJ1-4; 7 nucleotides line up with TRBD1. CDR3 size: 18 residues. The trim removed 1 base at V and 5 bases at J, leaving 13 bases unmatched. The germline V gene has CDR1 LGHNA and CDR2 YNFKEQ. CDR3 coding DNA: TGTGCCAGCAGCCAAGTGGAGGGGAGACAGGGACCGAATGAAAAACTGTTTTTT. This gives the protein CASSQVEGRQGPNEKLFF.

V usage is TRBV12-1 and J usage is TRBJ2-3; TRBD2, the table's D call, was not compared with the DNA. TRBV12-1 is a documented pseudogene. CDR3 size: 18 residues. This CDR3 reads CASSPDCASGNNTDTQYF. CDR3 sequence (DNA): TGTGCCAGCAGCCCGGACTGTGCTAGCGGGAATAACACAGATACGCAGTATTTT.

This clone has more than one count but fewer than ten. The chain couples TRBV6-1 to TRBJ1-1, with D tentatively TRBD1 (5 bases). CDR1 and CDR2 (germline): MNHNS, SASEGT. CDR3 size: 15 residues. V was shortened by 7 bases and J by 1 base, with 16 bases between the two germline ends. The CDR3 nucleotides are TGTGCCAGCAAACCGGGACTGACCCCGAACACTGAAGCTTTCTTT. It yields the protein CASKPGLTPNTEAFF.

V gene TRBV7-8 combines with J gene TRBJ1-5; D ambiguous. V was clipped by 5 bases and J by 6 bases, with 14 bases between them. The CDR3 runs 14 residues. Germline V gene sequence: CDR1 SGHVS, CDR2 FQNEAQ. The CDR3: CASSPGEIGQPQHF. Here the CDR3 DNA reads TGTGCCAGCAGCCCTGGGGAGATCGGTCAGCCCCAGCATTTT.

The genes are TRBV11-2 and TRBJ1-4; 9 bases are shared with TRBD1. Trimming removed 5 bases from V and 4 bases from J; junction bases left unmatched: 5. Germline V lookup: CDR1 SGHAT, CDR2 FQNNGV. CDR3 size: 15 residues. This chain's CDR3 is CASSNPTGGNEKLFF. The CDR3 DNA is TGTGCCAGCAGCAACCCGACAGGGGGTAATGAAAAACTGTTTTTT.

The chain has TRBV4-2 and TRBJ1-4; D call uncertain. V lost 4 bases and J 2 bases, leaving 8 bases between the germline ends. Germline CDR1 LGHNA, CDR2 YNFKEQ. The CDR3 is 14 residues long. The CDR3 DNA reads TGTGCCAGCAGCCTCGGGTTGACTAATGAAAAACTGTTTTTT. Translated, it gives CASSLGLTNEKLFF.

This clone was observed once. The chain uses TRBV6-5 and TRBJ2-1; D is uncertain. The V and J ends lost 2 bases and 5 bases respectively, with 7 bases between them. Germline V gives CDR1 MNHEY, CDR2 SVGAGI. This CDR3 is built from 13 residues. CDR3 DNA sequence: TGTGCCAGCAGTTACGTACGAGACAATGAGCAGTTCTTC. This encodes CASSYVRDNEQFF.

This chain joins TRBV28 and TRBJ2-7; 7 nucleotides agree with TRBD1. This CDR3 spans 14 amino acids. Trimming took 5 bases from V and 2 from J; bases not matched to a gene: 6. CDR1 and CDR2 from the germline V gene are MDHEN and SYDVKM. The CDR3 nucleotides read TGTGCCAGCAGTGAAACAGGGGCGACCTACGAGCAGTACTTC. Translated, it gives CASSETGATYEQYF.

The chain employs TRBV5-4 and TRBJ2-1, with D uncertain. The V gene lost 0 bases and the J gene lost 10 bases, with 8 bases spanning the gap. CDR3 length: 12 amino acids. Germline V gives CDR1 SGHNT, CDR2 YYREEE (reference sequence). DNA of the CDR3: TGTGCCAGCAGCTTGGACACGCGGGAGCAGTTCTTC. Encoded protein: CASSLDTREQFF.

The V call is TRBV11-2, the J call TRBJ2-3, with D perhaps matching TRBD2 (5 bases). Germline lookup yields CDR1 SGHAT and CDR2 FQNNGV. V shed 2 bases and J shed 4 bases, with 19 bases lying between them. The CDR3 has 17 amino acids. CDR3 DNA sequence: TGTGCCAGCAGCTTACCGGGAAACCCTAGGGAATCAGATACGCAGTATTTT. The encoded protein is CASSLPGNPRESDTQYF. The entire variable domain, with the rest obtained from reference TRBV11-2 and TRBJ2-3, is as follows: EAGVAQSPRYKIIEKRQSVAFWCNPISGHATLYWYQQILGQGPKLLIQFQNNGVVDDSQLPKDRFSAERLKGVDSTLKIQPAKLEDSAVYLCASSLPGNPRESDTQYFGPGTRLTVL.

V usage is TRBV19 and J usage is TRBJ2-7; 7 positions match TRBD1. The germline V gene encodes CDR1 LNHDA and CDR2 SQIVND (reference sequence). V was pared by 3 bases and J by 0 bases, with 5 bases of the junction left unmatched. This CDR3 has 15 residues. CDR3 protein: CASSIGAGGSYEQYF. The CDR3 DNA is TGTGCCAGTAGTATTGGCGCAGGGGGCTCCTACGAGCAGTACTTC.

The chain combines TRBV7-2 with TRBJ2-7; TRBD2 aligns across 11 bases. V was pared by 5 bases and J by 2 bases, with 5 bases of the junction left unmatched. The CDR3 totals 15 residues. Germline CDR1 reads SGHTA; CDR2 reads FQGNSA. The CDR3 here is CASSPGTSGPYEQYF. The CDR3, as DNA: TGTGCCAGCAGCCCCGGGACTAGCGGACCCTACGAGCAGTACTTC.

The rearrangement links TRBV6-5 to TRBJ2-5, with D perhaps TRBD2 (6 bases). The V gene lost 2 bases and the J gene lost 5 bases, with 12 bases spanning the gap. Germline loops: CDR1 MNHEY, CDR2 SVGAGI. CDR3 length: 14 amino acids. Here the CDR3 DNA reads TGTGCCAGCAGTTACCCCGCTCGGGGGGAGACCCAGTACTTC. Translation gives CASSYPARGETQYF.

The genes are TRBV7-8 and TRBJ2-5, with TRBD1 identical over 10 bases. CDR1 and CDR2 (germline): SGHVS, FQNEAQ. The CDR3 covers 17 residues. Trimming at V came to 5 bases and at J to 4 bases, leaving 13 bases not matched to a gene. The CDR3 here is CASSPGTGVFARETQYF. CDR3 in DNA: TGTGCCAGCAGCCCCGGGACAGGGGTCTTCGCTAGAGAGACCCAGTACTTC.